Listed here are 24 T cell receptor beta chains from one sample, sequenced in a study of T cell repertoires in cytomegalovirus infection. TCRdb redid the calling of the reads with MiXCR, one entry per CDR3 protein. The sample shows hundreds of thousands of distinct CDR3 sequences, 24% of them seen only once. Sequenced: CD8+ T cells from PBMCs. The receptors shown here come from a human donor in good health (CMV status not recorded). Some clones in this sample may be carry-over from other donors' samples.

The CDR3 sequence: CASSIETGIAGELFF. The CDR3, as DNA: TGTGCCAGTAGTATCGAGACAGGGATCGCCGGGGAGCTGTTTTTT. The V call is TRBV19, the J call TRBJ2-2, with 7 positions matching TRBD1. J lost 6 bases, V lost 3 bases, and 7 bases had no gene match. Germline loops: CDR1 LNHDA, CDR2 SQIVND (reference sequence). This CDR3 spans 15 amino acids.

This clonotype was detected many times. This CDR3 is CASRTGDPYEQYF. In DNA form, the CDR3 reads TGTGCCAGCAGGACGGGAGACCCCTACGAGCAGTACTTC. The J gene is TRBJ2-7, the V gene TRBV6-1; possibly TRBD2 for D (6 bases). The germline CDR1 and CDR2 sequences are MNHNS and SASEGT. Between the trimmed V and J ends, which lost 6 bases and 2 bases, there was a span of 11 bases. This CDR3 spans 13 amino acids.

This clonotype was seen more than once but under ten times. The chain uses TRBV20-1 and TRBJ2-4; TRBD2 agrees at 7 bases. This CDR3 comprises 11 residues. The germline V gene has CDR1 DFQATT and CDR2 SNEGSKA (reference sequence). J lost 9 bases, V lost 6 bases, and 5 bases had no gene match. CDR3 in amino acids: CSAPWGGIQYF. The CDR3 region has the DNA TGCAGTGCCCCCTGGGGGGGCATTCAGTACTTC.

This clonotype appeared a few times. As DNA, the CDR3 is TGTGCCAGCAGTCACAGGGGGTCGGCCACTGAAGCTTTCTTT. Protein sequence: CASSHRGSATEAFF. The chain carries TRBV28 and TRBJ1-1, with 8 bases matching TRBD1. Germline trimming cut 5 bases from V and 4 bases from J; bases unmatched to any gene: 6. The CDR3 has 14 amino acids. Germline V gene lookup returns CDR1 MDHEN and CDR2 SYDVKM.

The chain recombines TRBV13 with TRBJ2-7; D ambiguous. CDR3 size: 14 residues. Looked up from germline, CDR1 is PRHDT and CDR2 is FYEKMQ (reference sequence). V was trimmed by 0 bases and J by 3 bases, leaving 9 bases between them. The CDR3 DNA is TGTGCCAGCAGCTTAGGCCGGTTGAACTACGAGCAGTACTTC. Translation: CASSLGRLNYEQYF.

This clonotype occurred many times. The genes are TRBV12-3 or TRBV12-4 and TRBJ2-1; perhaps TRBD2 as D (5 bases). The V and J ends lost 5 bases and 0 bases respectively, with 14 bases between them. CDR3 size: 16 residues. CDR3 nucleotide sequence: TGTGCCAGCAGTCGAGGGTATTCGAGCTCCTACAATGAGCAGTTCTTC. Its protein is CASSRGYSSSYNEQFF.

As concerns this clonotype: The junction departs from the called germline gene at one end, perhaps through a read error. J is TRBJ2-3 and V is TRBV28; D possibly corresponds to TRBD2 (6 bases). The CDR3 is made up of 17 amino acids. In germline, CDR1 is MDHEN, CDR2 SYDVKM. CDR3 protein: CANSLGPLEGYTDTQYF. The CDR3 nucleotides read TGTGCCAACAGTTTAGGGCCCCTGGAGGGGTACACAGATACGCAGTATTTT.

J is TRBJ2-7 and V is TRBV2, with unresolved D. V was clipped by 5 bases and J by 4 bases, with 6 bases between them. Germline V gene lookup returns CDR1 SNHLY and CDR2 FYNNEI. This CDR3 is 11 amino acids long. CDR3 in amino acids: CASSYEYEQYF. Here the CDR3 DNA reads TGTGCCAGCAGTTACGAATACGAGCAGTACTTC.

This clonotype was seen only a few times. V is TRBV6-2 or TRBV6-3 and J is TRBJ1-1; 11 positions agree with TRBD1. This CDR3 has 18 residues. Losses at the gene ends were 2 bases for V and 3 bases for J; bases not matched to a gene: 11. Germline V gene lookup returns CDR1 MNHEY and CDR2 SVGEGT. The CDR3, as DNA: TGTGCCAGCAGTTACCTAGGACAGGGGGCAGTCTTCGACACTGAAGCTTTCTTT. It codes for CASSYLGQGAVFDTEAFF.

The chain uses TRBV20-1 and TRBJ2-5; 8 bases are shared with TRBD1. This CDR3 is built from 15 residues. In germline, CDR1 is DFQATT, CDR2 SNEGSKA (reference sequence). The V and J ends lost 5 bases and 4 bases, in that order; junction bases with no gene match: 12. In DNA form, the CDR3 reads TGCAGTGCTTGTCAGATCGGACAGGGATCAGAGACCCAGTACTTC. Protein: CSACQIGQGSETQYF.

This clonotype was seen repeatedly, ten times or more. This chain links TRBV7-6 with TRBJ2-2, with 7 positions matching TRBD1. The trim removed 1 base at V and 5 bases at J, leaving 1 base unmatched. This CDR3 spans 14 amino acids. Germline V gene data show CDR1 as SGHVS and CDR2 as FNYEAQ. CDR3 DNA sequence: TGTGCCAGCAGCTTAGACAGGGGAACCGGGGAGCTGTTTTTT. Translation: CASSLDRGTGELFF.

This clonotype was recorded a few times. J is TRBJ2-2 and V is TRBV6-5, with 7 bases aligning to TRBD2. Germline loops: CDR1 MNHEY, CDR2 SVGAGI. V was clipped by 0 bases and J by 1 base; unmatched bases: 5. This CDR3 is built from 17 residues. Here the CDR3 reads CASSYSPSGGNTGELFF. CDR3 DNA: TGTGCCAGCAGTTACTCGCCTAGCGGCGGGAACACCGGGGAGCTGTTTTTT.

The J gene is TRBJ2-1, the V gene TRBV13; 9 bases align to TRBD1. This CDR3 region has 17 residues. V was pared by 5 bases and J by 8 bases, with 16 bases of the junction left unmatched. In germline, CDR1 is PRHDT, CDR2 FYEKMQ (reference sequence). CDR3 loop: CASSHARGQGTTDEQFF. Written as DNA, the CDR3 is TGTGCCAGCAGCCACGCCCGGGGACAGGGCACTACGGATGAGCAGTTCTTC.

This clonotype has ten or more counts. The V and J genes are TRBV7-2 and TRBJ2-5; maybe TRBD2 (7 bases). Per germline, CDR1 SGHTA and CDR2 FQGNSA. V lost 3 bases to trimming and J lost 4 bases, with 12 bases between them. CDR3 size: 14 residues. The CDR3 spells CASSLVAGAETQYF. DNA of the CDR3: TGTGCCAGCAGCTTGGTTGCGGGGGCAGAGACCCAGTACTTC.

This chain joins TRBV20-1 and TRBJ2-1; 7 bases match TRBD1. The ends lost 6 bases at V and 7 bases at J; junction bases unmatched: 18. The CDR3 runs 16 residues. Germline V CDR1 and CDR2: DFQATT, SNEGSKA (reference sequence). The CDR3, as DNA: TGCAGTGCGAAGGACATGACGAGGGGGCTGTTGAATGAGCAGTTCTTC. Its protein product is CSAKDMTRGLLNEQFF.

Ten or more counts support this clonotype. The rearrangement uses TRBV25-1 and TRBJ2-3; D may be TRBD1 or TRBD2 (6 bases each). The germline gives CDR1 MGHDK, CDR2 SYGVNS. V lost 3 bases and J lost 5, with 12 bases in between. This CDR3 is 14 amino acids long. CDR3 loop: CASSDVGGRDTQYF. The CDR3 DNA follows: TGTGCCAGCAGTGACGTTGGGGGGCGAGATACGCAGTATTTT.

This sequence joins TRBV29-1 and TRBJ1-5; D is unresolved. In germline, CDR1 is SQVTM, CDR2 ANQGSEA. This CDR3 contains 13 residues. The V and J ends lost 4 bases and 0 bases respectively, with 7 bases between them. CDR3 bases: TGCAGCGTTGGAGACCCTAGCAATCAGCCCCAGCATTTT. As protein: CSVGDPSNQPQHF.

A remark on this clonotype: An end of the junction differs from the germline gene, which may be a read error. CDR3 coding DNA: TGTGCCAACAGCCCGGGGGGTGACCTTGAAAAACTGTTTTTT. Amino acids: CANSPGGDLEKLFF. The genes are TRBV7-6 and TRBJ1-4, with D possibly matching TRBD1 (5 bases). The CDR3 runs 14 residues. Germline CDR1 reads SGHVS; CDR2 reads FNYEAQ. Using reference TRBV7-6 and TRBJ1-4 for the parts outside the CDR3, the full variable domain is GAGVSQSPRYKVTKRGQDVALRCDPISGHVSLYWYRQALGQGPEFLTYFNYEAQQDKSGLPNDRFSAERPEGSISTLTIQRTEQRDSAMYRCANSPGGDLEKLFFGSGTQLSVL.

The J gene is TRBJ2-1, the V gene TRBV7-8; 12 bases map to TRBD2. The trim removed 1 base at V and 8 bases at J, leaving 6 bases unmatched. The CDR3 runs 16 residues. Germline-derived CDR1 and CDR2 are SGHVS and FQNEAQ. The CDR3 DNA sequence: TGTGCCAGCAGCTTAGTTCTAGCGGGGGGGCCCGATGAGCAGTTCTTC. Amino acid sequence: CASSLVLAGGPDEQFF.

This rearrangement joins TRBV28 to TRBJ2-7; TRBD1 matches at 8 bases. V gave up 5 bases and J gave up 3 bases; unmatched junction bases: 12. The CDR3 is 16 residues long. Germline values: CDR1 MDHEN, CDR2 SYDVKM. Written as DNA, the CDR3 is TGTGCCAGCAGTACCAAGGTCGACAGGGGTAACTACGAGCAGTACTTC. Protein sequence: CASSTKVDRGNYEQYF.

To note about this clonotype: A single base separates this from a much larger clone, so it may be a read error. The rearrangement uses TRBV19 and TRBJ2-1; perhaps D is TRBD1 or TRBD2 (6 bases each). Germline V gene data show CDR1 as LNHDA and CDR2 as SQIVND (reference sequence). This CDR3 region has 14 residues. The CDR3 bases are TGTGTCAGCAAAGTTGGGGGGCAATACAATGAGCAGTTCTTC. Encoded protein: CVSKVGGQYNEQFF.

To note about this clonotype: With a much larger clone just one base away, this may be a read error. This chain's CDR3 is CASSLGGQSTEAFF. DNA for the CDR3: TGTGCCAGCAGCTTAGGGGGACAGAGCACTGAAGCTTTCTTT. The V call is TRBV7-8, the J call TRBJ1-1; 7 nucleotides align to TRBD1. The length of the CDR3 is 14 residues. V lost 1 base to trimming and J lost 4 bases; unmatched junction nucleotides: 3. Germline V CDR1 and CDR2: SGHVS, FQNEAQ.

The chain recombines TRBV14 with TRBJ2-2; TRBD1 or TRBD2 may be the D gene (5 bases each). The germline gives CDR1 SGHDN, CDR2 FVKESK. Between the trimmed V and J ends, which lost 0 bases and 1 base, there was a span of 9 bases. This CDR3 has 16 residues. CDR3 nucleotide sequence: TGTGCCAGCAGCCAAGACGGGACGGGGAACACCGGGGAGCTGTTTTTT. Protein sequence: CASSQDGTGNTGELFF.

The sample holds one count of this clonotype. A read error may explain this, as a much larger clone is one base away. V gene TRBV7-4 combines with J gene TRBJ1-2; 7 bases fit TRBD1. The CDR3 spans 15 residues. The germline V gene encodes CDR1 SGHVT and CDR2 SQSDAQ. CDR3 sequence (DNA): TGTGTCAGCAGCTTAATCCCGGGACAGCACTATGGCTACACCTTC. Translated: CVSSLIPGQHYGYTF.